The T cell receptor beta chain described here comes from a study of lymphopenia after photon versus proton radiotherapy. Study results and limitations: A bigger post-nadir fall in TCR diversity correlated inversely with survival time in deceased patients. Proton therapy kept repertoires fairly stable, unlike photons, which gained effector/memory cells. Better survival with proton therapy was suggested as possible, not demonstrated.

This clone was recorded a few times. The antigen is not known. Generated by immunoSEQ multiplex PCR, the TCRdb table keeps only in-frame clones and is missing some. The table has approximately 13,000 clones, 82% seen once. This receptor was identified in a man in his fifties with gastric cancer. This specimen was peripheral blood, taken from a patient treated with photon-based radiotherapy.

Here the CDR3 DNA reads TGCGCCAGCAGCCAAGGGGCCCTCACCGTCTCTGGAAACACCATATATTTT. Translated: CASSQGALTVSGNTIYF. This chain uses TRBV4-3 with TRBJ1-3, with D unclear. CDR1 LGHNA and CDR2 YSLEER come from the germline V gene. The CDR3 consists of 17 residues. The V end was cut by 1 base, the J end by 0 bases, with 13 bases between.